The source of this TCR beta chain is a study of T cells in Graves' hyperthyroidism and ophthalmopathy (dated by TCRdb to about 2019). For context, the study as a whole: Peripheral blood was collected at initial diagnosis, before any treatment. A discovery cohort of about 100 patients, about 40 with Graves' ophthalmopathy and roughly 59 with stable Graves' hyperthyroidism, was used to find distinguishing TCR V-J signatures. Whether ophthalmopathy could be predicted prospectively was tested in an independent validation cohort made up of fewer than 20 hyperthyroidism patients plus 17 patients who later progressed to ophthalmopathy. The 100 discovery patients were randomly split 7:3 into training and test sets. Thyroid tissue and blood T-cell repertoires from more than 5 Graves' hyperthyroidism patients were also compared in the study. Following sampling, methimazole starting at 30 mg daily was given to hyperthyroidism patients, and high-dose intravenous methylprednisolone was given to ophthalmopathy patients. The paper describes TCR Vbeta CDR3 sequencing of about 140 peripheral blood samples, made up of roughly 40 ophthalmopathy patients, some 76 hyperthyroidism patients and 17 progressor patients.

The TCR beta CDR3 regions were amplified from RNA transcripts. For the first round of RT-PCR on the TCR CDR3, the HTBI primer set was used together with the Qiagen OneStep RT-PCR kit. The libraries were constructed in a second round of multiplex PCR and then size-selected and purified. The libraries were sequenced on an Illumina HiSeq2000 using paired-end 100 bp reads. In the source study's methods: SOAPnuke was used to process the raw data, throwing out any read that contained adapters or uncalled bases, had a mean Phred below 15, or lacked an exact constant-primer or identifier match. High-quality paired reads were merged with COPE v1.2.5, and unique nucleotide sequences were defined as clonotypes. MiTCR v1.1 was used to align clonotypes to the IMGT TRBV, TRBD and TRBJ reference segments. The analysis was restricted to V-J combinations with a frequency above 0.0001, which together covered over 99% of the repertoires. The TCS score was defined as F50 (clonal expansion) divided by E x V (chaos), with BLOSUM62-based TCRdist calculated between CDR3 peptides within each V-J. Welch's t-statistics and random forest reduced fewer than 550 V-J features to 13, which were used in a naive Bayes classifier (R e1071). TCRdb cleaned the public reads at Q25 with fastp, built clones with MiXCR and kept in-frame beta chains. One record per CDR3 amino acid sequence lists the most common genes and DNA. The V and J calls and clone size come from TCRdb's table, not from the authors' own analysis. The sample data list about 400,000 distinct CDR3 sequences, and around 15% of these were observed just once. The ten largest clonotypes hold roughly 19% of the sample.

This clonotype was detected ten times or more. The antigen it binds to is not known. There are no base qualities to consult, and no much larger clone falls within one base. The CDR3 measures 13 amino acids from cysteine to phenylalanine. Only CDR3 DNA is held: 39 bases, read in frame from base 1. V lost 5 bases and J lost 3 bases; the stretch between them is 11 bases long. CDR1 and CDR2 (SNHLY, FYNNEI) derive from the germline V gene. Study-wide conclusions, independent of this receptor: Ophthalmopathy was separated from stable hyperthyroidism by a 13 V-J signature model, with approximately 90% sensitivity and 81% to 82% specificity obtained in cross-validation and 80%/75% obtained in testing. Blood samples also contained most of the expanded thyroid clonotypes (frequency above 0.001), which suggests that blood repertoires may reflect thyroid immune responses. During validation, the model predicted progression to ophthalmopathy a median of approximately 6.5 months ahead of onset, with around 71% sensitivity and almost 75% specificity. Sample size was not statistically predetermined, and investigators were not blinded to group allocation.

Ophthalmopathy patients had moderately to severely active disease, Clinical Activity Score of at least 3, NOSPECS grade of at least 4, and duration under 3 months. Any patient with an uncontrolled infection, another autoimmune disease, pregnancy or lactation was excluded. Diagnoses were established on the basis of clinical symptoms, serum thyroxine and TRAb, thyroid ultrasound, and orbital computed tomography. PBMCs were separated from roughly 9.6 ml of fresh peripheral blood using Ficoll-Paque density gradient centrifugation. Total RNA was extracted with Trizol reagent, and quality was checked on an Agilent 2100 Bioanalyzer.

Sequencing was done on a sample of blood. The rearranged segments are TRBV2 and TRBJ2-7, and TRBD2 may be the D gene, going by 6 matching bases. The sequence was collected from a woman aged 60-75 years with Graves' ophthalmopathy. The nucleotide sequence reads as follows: TGTGCCAGCAGTTTAGCGGAACTCTACGAGCAGTACTTC. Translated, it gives CASSLAELYEQYF.